Shown below are 18 T cell receptor beta chains from a single sample sequenced in a study of prognosis after radiotherapy for stage I lung cancer. Two-round multiplex PCR amplified TCR beta CDR3 from genomic DNA. The use of primers specific to each TRBV and TRBJ gene characterized first-round PCR. Each CDR3 protein is one row after TCRdb ran MiXCR on the multiplex PCR reads. The sample carries approximately 13,000 distinct CDR3 sequences, about 32% recorded once. The sequenced sample was PBMCs, obtained before or after stereotactic body radiation therapy (not recorded which). Receptors originate from a donor aged 50 or older with non-small cell lung cancer.

This clonotype is labeled medium-sized. The rearrangement joins TRBV19 to TRBJ2-3, with D perhaps assigned TRBD1 or TRBD2 (5 bases each). The ends were cut back, 9 bases at V and 6 bases at J, with 13 bases in the middle. Germline values: CDR1 LNHDA, CDR2 SQIVND (reference sequence). This CDR3 region has 12 residues. The DNA of the CDR3 is TGTGCCAGCCGGGACCGGACGGATACGCAGTATTTT. Translation gives CASRDRTDTQYF.

Regarding this clonotype: Mismatch with germline at one junction end may stem from a read error. The chain recombines TRBV29-1 with TRBJ2-2; 7 positions match TRBD2. CDR1 and CDR2 (germline): SQVTM, ANQGSEA. The CDR3 length is 17 residues. The CDR3 reads CSSQAGYGEGYTGEQFF. The CDR3 DNA reads as TGCAGCTCCCAAGCAGGGTACGGGGAGGGCTACACCGGGGAGCAGTTTTTT.

Ten or more counts support this clonotype. The V and J genes are TRBV28 and TRBJ2-2; D uncertain. V lost 3 bases and J lost 1, with 6 bases in between. The germline CDR1 and CDR2 sequences are MDHEN and SYDVKM. The CDR3 spans 14 residues. CDR3 amino acids: CASSLGGNTGELFF. The CDR3 DNA follows: TGTGCCAGCAGTTTGGGCGGGAACACCGGGGAGCTGTTTTTT.

Turning to this clonotype: The junction and the germline gene differ at one end; a read error may be behind it. The J gene is TRBJ2-2, the V gene TRBV5-5; D gene ambiguous. The CDR3 is 13 amino acids. Germline V gene data show CDR1 as SGHKS and CDR2 as YYEKEE (reference sequence). CDR3: CASSFRTTRELFF. CDR3 DNA: TGCGCCAGCAGCTTCCGGACCACCCGGGAGCTGTTTTTT.

DNA of the CDR3: TGTGCCAGCAACATGGGGCTGGACTATGGCTACACCTTC. It specifies CASNMGLDYGYTF. The chain is built from TRBV9 and TRBJ1-2; weak D call: TRBD1 (5 bases). V was cut by 6 bases and J by 3 bases, with 12 bases left in between. Germline CDR1 SGDLS, CDR2 YYNGEE. This CDR3 has 13 amino acids.

Concerning this clonotype: This may stem from a read error, because a much larger clone lies one nucleotide away. This sequence joins TRBV29-1 and TRBJ1-2, with D tentatively TRBD1 (5 bases). CDR1 and CDR2 from the germline V gene are SQVTM and ANQGSEA. This CDR3 has 16 residues. CDR3 in DNA: TGCAGCGTTCGGGACGCCGGCAAACATATGGGCTATGGCTACAACTTC. Its protein product is CSVRDAGKHMGYGYNF.

This clonotype was counted many times. J is TRBJ2-7 and V is TRBV27; D possibly corresponds to TRBD2 (6 bases). CDR1 is MNHEY, CDR2 SMNVEV, per germline (reference sequence). The CDR3 totals 14 residues. The V end lost 6 bases, the J end lost 0 bases, and 12 bases lay between the germline ends. The CDR3 is CASSRPGGSYEQYF. The CDR3 nucleotides read TGTGCCAGCAGCCGTCCCGGGGGCTCCTACGAGCAGTACTTC.

This clonotype was recorded many times. The CDR3 reads CASSLIDNEQFF. The CDR3 DNA sequence: TGTGCCAGCAGTTTAATCGACAATGAGCAGTTCTTC. This chain joins TRBV12-3 or TRBV12-4 and TRBJ2-1; unclear D gene. V shed 2 bases and J shed 5 bases, with 4 bases lying between them. This CDR3 spans 12 amino acids.

Remarks on this clonotype: This clone may be a read error of a much larger clone one base away. The chain couples TRBV10-2 to TRBJ1-4; D is perhaps TRBD1 (6 bases). The CDR3 runs 15 residues. The germline CDR1 and CDR2 sequences are WSHSY and SAAADI. Trimming stripped 4 bases from V and 4 bases from J, with 13 bases between. The chain's CDR3 is CASSGVAGVNEKLFF. CDR3 in DNA: TGCGCCAGCAGTGGGGTGGCAGGGGTTAATGAAAAACTGTTTTTT.

This clonotype showed up many times. The chain links TRBV19 to TRBJ2-1; 9 bases fit TRBD1. This CDR3 is built from 16 residues. After removal of 4 bases from V and 5 bases from J, the junction contained 9 bases not matched to a gene. Germline V gene data show CDR1 as LNHDA and CDR2 as SQIVND (reference sequence). The CDR3 spells CASSSPGGQGDNEQFF. In nucleotides, the CDR3 is TGTGCCAGTAGTAGCCCCGGGGGACAGGGTGACAATGAGCAGTTCTTC.

This clonotype was found many times. The chain uses TRBV18 and TRBJ1-5; 7 bases align to TRBD1. Trimming took 4 bases from V and 6 from J; bases not matched to a gene: 12. The CDR3 runs 16 residues. Germline CDR1 KGHSH, CDR2 LQKENI. The chain's CDR3 is CASSRDRGGGGQPQHF. The CDR3 DNA sequence: TGTGCCAGCTCACGGGATAGAGGGGGCGGGGGTCAGCCCCAGCATTTT.

This chain joins TRBV28 and TRBJ2-3; 7 bases agree with TRBD1. This CDR3 region has 14 residues. Germline V gene lookup returns CDR1 MDHEN and CDR2 SYDVKM. The junction had 11 bases not matched to a gene; V was cut back by 8 bases and J by 6 bases. CDR3: CASWPGQRSDTQYF. Here the CDR3 DNA reads TGTGCCAGCTGGCCGGGACAGAGAAGTGATACGCAGTATTTT.

This clonotype showed up many times. This rearrangement joins TRBV28 to TRBJ2-7; TRBD2 might be the D (7 bases). The germline V gene has CDR1 MDHEN and CDR2 SYDVKM. Trimming left V 5 bases short and J 4 bases short, with 18 bases between. The CDR3 contains 15 residues. Here the CDR3 reads CASSRRGGLRYEQYF. Here the CDR3 DNA reads TGTGCCAGCAGTCGAAGGGGGGGGCTGAGGTACGAGCAGTACTTC.

This clonotype was counted ten times or more. This chain links TRBV28 with TRBJ1-3, with D possibly matching TRBD1 (6 bases). The germline V and J ends were trimmed by 4 bases and 2 bases, with 12 bases remaining between them. The CDR3 covers 15 residues. Per germline, CDR1 MDHEN and CDR2 SYDVKM. The CDR3 DNA follows: TGTGCCAGCAGTTCAGGGGCTTGGGCTGGAAACACCATATATTTT. Its translation: CASSSGAWAGNTIYF.

This chain joins TRBV7-3 and TRBJ2-2; D is uncertain. Between the trimmed V and J ends, which lost 4 bases and 6 bases, there was a span of 18 bases. This CDR3 is 16 amino acids long. Germline loops: CDR1 SGHTA, CDR2 FQGTGA. The CDR3 sequence is CASSYLGCFRAGELFF. The CDR3 bases are TGTGCCAGCAGCTACCTGGGATGTTTCCGGGCCGGGGAGCTGTTTTTT.

This clonotype was seen ten or more times. The V gene is TRBV28, the J gene TRBJ2-7; D not resolved. This CDR3 is built from 14 residues. V was shortened by 5 bases and J by 4 bases, with 15 bases between the two germline ends. Germline V gene lookup returns CDR1 MDHEN and CDR2 SYDVKM. CDR3 sequence: CASSRPAVTYEQYF. The DNA of the CDR3 is TGTGCCAGCAGTCGGCCCGCAGTAACGTACGAGCAGTACTTC.

This clonotype was detected many times. V is TRBV12-3 or TRBV12-4 and J is TRBJ2-1; D unresolved. This CDR3 has 17 residues. V gave up 3 bases and J gave up 0 bases, with 15 bases separating them. CDR3 nucleotide sequence: TGTGCCAGCAGTTTCGGTTTCCGGCGGAACTCCTACAATGAGCAGTTCTTC. Protein: CASSFGFRRNSYNEQFF.

This clonotype was recorded at least ten times. The chain joins TRBV6-1 to TRBJ1-2, with TRBD1 identical over 7 bases. V gave up 6 bases and J gave up 10 bases; unmatched junction bases: 14. The CDR3 consists of 14 residues. CDR1 and CDR2 (germline): MNHNS, SASEGT. The CDR3, as DNA: TGTGCCAGCAGACGTACCCCAGGGGGGCTCTCCTACACCTTC. Its protein product is CASRRTPGGLSYTF.